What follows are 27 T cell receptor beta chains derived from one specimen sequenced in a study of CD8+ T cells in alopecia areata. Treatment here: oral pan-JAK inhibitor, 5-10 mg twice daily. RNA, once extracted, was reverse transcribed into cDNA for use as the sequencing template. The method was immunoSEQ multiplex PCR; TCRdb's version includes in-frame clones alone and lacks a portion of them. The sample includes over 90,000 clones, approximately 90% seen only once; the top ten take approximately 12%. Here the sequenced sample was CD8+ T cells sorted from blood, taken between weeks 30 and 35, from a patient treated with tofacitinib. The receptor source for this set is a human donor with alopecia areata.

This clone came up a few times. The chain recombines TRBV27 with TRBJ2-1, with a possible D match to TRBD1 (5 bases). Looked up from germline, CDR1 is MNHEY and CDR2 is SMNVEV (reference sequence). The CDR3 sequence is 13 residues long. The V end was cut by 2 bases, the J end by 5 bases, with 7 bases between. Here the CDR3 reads CASSLGADNEQFF. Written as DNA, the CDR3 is TGTGCCAGCAGTTTAGGGGCGGACAATGAGCAGTTCTTC.

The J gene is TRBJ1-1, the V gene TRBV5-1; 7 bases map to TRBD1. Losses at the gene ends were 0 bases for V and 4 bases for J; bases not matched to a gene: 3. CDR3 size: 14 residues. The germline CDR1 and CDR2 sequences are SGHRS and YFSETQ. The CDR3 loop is CASSLDRGGTEAFF. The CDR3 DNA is TGCGCCAGCAGCTTGGACAGGGGTGGCACTGAAGCTTTCTTT.

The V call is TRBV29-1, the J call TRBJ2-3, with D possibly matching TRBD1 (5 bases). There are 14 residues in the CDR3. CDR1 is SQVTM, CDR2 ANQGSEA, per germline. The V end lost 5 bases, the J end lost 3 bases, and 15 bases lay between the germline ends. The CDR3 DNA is TGCAGCGTTCCACGGGTCAGGGTTACAGATACGCAGTATTTT. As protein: CSVPRVRVTDTQYF.

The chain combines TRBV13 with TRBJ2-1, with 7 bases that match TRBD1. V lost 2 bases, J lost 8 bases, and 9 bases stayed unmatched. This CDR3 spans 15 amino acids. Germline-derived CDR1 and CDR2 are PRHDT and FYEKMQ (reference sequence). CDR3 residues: CASSLPDRETDEQFF. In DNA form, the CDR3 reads TGTGCCAGCAGCTTACCCGACAGGGAAACGGATGAGCAGTTCTTC. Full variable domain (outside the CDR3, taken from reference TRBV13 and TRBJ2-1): AAGVIQSPRHLIKEKRETATLKCYPIPRHDTVYWYQQGPGQDPQFLISFYEKMQSDKGSIPDRFSAQQFSDYHSELNMSSLELGDSALYFCASSLPDRETDEQFFGPGTRLTVL.

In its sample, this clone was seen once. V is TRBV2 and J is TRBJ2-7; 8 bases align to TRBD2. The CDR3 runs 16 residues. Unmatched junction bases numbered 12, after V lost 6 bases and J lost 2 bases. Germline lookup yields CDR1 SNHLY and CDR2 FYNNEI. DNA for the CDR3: TGTGCCAGCAGGGGTGTTGGGCGGGGGGATACCTACGAGCAGTACTTC. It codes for CASRGVGRGDTYEQYF.

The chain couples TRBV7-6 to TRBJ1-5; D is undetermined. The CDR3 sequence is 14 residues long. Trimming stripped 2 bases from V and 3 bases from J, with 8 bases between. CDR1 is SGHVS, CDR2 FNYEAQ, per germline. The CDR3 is CASSLSGPNQPQHF. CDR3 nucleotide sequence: TGTGCCAGCAGCTTAAGTGGTCCCAATCAGCCCCAGCATTTT.

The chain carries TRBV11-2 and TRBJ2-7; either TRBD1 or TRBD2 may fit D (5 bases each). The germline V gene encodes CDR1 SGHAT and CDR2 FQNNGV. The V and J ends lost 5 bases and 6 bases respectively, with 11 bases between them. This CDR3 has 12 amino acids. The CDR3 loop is CASSPPGREQYF. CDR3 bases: TGTGCCAGCAGCCCCCCGGGGCGCGAGCAGTACTTC.

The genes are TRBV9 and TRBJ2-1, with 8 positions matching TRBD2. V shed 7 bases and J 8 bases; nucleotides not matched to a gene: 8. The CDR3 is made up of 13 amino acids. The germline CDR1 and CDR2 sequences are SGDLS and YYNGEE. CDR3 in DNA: TGTGCCAGCGCCCGGGGGGGCCAGGATGAGCAGTTCTTC. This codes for CASARGGQDEQFF.

CDR3 DNA sequence: TGTGCCAGCAGCCTCGAGGCCGCCTGGGGTGAAAAACTGTTTTTT. Translation: CASSLEAAWGEKLFF. The chain employs TRBV9 and TRBJ1-4; D ambiguous. CDR3 length equals 15 residues. Per the germline V gene, CDR1 is SGDLS and CDR2 is YYNGEE. V gave up 4 bases and J gave up 7 bases, with 17 bases separating them.

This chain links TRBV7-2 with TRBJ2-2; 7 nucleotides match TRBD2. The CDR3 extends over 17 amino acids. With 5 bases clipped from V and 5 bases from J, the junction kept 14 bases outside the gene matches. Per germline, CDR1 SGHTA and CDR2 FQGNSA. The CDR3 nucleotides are TGTGCCAGCAGCCCCATATATGGGAGGGCCTGGACCGGGGAGCTGTTTTTT. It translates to CASSPIYGRAWTGELFF. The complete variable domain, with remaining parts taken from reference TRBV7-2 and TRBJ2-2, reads GAGVSQSPSNKVTEKGKDVELRCDPISGHTALYWYRQSLGQGLEFLIYFQGNSAPDKSGLPSDRFSAERTGGSVSTLTIQRTQQEDSAVYLCASSPIYGRAWTGELFFGEGSRLTVL.

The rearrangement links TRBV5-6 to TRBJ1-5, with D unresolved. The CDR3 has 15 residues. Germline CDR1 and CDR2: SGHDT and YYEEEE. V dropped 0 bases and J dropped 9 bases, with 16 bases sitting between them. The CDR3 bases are TGTGCCAGCAGCTTGGGGAGAGGGATCTTGGGGCCCCAGCATTTT. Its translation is CASSLGRGILGPQHF.

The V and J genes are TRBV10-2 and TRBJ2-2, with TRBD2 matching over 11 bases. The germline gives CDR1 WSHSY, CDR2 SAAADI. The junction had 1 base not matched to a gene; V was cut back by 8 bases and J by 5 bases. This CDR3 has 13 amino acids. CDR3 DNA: TGCGCCAGCTCTAGCGGGAGGACCGGGGAGCTGTTTTTT. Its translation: CASSSGRTGELFF.

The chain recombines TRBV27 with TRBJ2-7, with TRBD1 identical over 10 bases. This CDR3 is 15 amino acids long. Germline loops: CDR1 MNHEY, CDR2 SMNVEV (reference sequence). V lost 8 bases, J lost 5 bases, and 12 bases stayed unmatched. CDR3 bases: TGTGCCAGCGGAGTAACGGGACAGGGGATCCACGAGCAGTACTTC. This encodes CASGVTGQGIHEQYF.

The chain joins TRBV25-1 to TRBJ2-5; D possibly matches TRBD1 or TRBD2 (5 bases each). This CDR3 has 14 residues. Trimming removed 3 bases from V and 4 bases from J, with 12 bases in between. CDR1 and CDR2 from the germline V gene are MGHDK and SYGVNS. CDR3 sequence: CASSEEQRGETQYF. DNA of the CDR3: TGTGCCAGCAGTGAGGAACAGAGGGGAGAGACCCAGTACTTC.

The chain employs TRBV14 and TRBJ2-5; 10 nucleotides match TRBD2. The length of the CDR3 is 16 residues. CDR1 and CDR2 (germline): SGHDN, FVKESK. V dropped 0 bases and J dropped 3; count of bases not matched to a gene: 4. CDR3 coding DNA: TGTGCCAGCAGCCAAGAGGTTCTAGCGGGAGAAGAGACCCAGTACTTC. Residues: CASSQEVLAGEETQYF.

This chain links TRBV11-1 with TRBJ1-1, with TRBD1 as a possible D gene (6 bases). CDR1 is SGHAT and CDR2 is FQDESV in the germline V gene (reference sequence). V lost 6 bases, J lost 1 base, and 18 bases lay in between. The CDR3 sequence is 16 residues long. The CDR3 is CASSPLTNRENTEAFF. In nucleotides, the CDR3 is TGTGCCAGCAGTCCTCTCACAAACAGGGAGAACACTGAAGCTTTCTTT.

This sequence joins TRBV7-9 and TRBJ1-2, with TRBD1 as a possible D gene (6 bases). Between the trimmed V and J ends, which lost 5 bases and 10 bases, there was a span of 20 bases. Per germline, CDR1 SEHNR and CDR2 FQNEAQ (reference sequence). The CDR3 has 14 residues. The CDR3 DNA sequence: TGTGCCAGCAGCCCCGCGGCCGTTGGGGACATCTACACCTTC. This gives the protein CASSPAAVGDIYTF.

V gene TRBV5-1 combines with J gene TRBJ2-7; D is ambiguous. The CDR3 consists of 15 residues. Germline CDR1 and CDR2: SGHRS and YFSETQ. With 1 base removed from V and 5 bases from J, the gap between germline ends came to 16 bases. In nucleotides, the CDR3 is TGCGCCAGCAGCTTGACCCCCCCAGGTACCAACGAGCAGTACTTC. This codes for CASSLTPPGTNEQYF. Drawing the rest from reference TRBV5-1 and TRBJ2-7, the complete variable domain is KAGVTQTPRYLIKTRGQQVTLSCSPISGHRSVSWYQQTPGQGLQFLFEYFSETQRNKGNFPGRFSGRQFSNSRSEMNVSTLELGDSALYLCASSLTPPGTNEQYFGPGTRLTVT.

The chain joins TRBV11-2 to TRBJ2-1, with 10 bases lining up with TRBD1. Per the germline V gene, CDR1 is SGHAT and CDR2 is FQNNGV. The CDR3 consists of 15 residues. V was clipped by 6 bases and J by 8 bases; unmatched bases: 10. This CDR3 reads CASRVPGTGVYEQFF. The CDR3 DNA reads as TGTGCCAGCAGAGTACCAGGGACAGGGGTGTATGAGCAGTTCTTC.

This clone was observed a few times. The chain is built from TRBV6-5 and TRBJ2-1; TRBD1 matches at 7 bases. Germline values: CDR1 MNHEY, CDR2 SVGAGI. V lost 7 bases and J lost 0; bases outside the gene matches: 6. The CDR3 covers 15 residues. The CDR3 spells CASTETGSSYNEQFF. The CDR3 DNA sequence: TGTGCCAGCACCGAGACAGGGAGCTCCTACAATGAGCAGTTCTTC.

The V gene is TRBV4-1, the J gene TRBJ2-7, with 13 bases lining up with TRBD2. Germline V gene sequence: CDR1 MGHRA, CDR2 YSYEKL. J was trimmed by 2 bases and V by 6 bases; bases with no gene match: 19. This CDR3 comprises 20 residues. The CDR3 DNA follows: TGCGCCAGCAGTTATCCCACTGAACTAGCGGGAGGGCCATCGGCCTACGAGCAGTACTTC. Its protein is CASSYPTELAGGPSAYEQYF.

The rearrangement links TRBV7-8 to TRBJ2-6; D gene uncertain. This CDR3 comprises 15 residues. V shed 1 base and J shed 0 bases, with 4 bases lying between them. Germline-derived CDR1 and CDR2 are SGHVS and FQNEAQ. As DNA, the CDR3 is TGTGCCAGCAGCTTAGTAGGCTCTGGGGCCAACGTCCTGACTTTC. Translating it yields CASSLVGSGANVLTF.

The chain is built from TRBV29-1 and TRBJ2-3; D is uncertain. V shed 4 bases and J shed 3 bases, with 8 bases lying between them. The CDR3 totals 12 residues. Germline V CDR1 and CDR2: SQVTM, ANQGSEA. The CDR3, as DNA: TGCAGCGTTGCTACAGAGACAGATACGCAGTATTTT. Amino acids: CSVATETDTQYF.

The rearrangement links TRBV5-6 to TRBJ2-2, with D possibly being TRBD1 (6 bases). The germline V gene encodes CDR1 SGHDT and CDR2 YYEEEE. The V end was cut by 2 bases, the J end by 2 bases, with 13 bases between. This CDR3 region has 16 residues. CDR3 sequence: CASSFLTGLNTGELFF. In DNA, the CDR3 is TGTGCCAGCAGCTTTTTGACAGGCCTAAACACCGGGGAGCTGTTTTTT.

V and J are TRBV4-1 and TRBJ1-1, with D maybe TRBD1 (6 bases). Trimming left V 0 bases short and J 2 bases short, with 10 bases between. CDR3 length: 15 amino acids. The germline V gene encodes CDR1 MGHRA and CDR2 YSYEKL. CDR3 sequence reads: CASSQDNRANTEAFF. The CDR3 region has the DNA TGCGCCAGCAGCCAAGATAACAGGGCAAACACTGAAGCTTTCTTT.

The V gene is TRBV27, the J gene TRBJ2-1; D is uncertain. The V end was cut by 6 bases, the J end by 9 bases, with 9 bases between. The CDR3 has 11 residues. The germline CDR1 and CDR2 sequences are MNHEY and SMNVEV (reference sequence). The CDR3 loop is CASSASSEQFF. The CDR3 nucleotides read TGTGCCAGCAGCGCAAGCAGTGAGCAGTTCTTC.

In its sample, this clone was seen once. The CDR3 loop is CASSFSETGSTGELFF. CDR3 DNA sequence: TGTGCCAGCAGCTTCTCCGAAACAGGGTCCACCGGGGAGCTGTTTTTT. The chain has TRBV13 and TRBJ2-2; D is possibly TRBD1 (6 bases). V was shortened by 3 bases and J by 4 bases, with 15 bases between the two germline ends. Germline CDR1 reads PRHDT; CDR2 reads FYEKMQ (reference sequence). The CDR3 extends over 16 amino acids.